The entry below gives a single T cell receptor beta chain sequence along with its context. Antigen specificity is unknown. The data originate from a study of T cells in Graves' hyperthyroidism and ophthalmopathy. Overall study: The authors collected peripheral blood at initial diagnosis, before any treatment.

From RNA transcripts, TCR beta CDR3 regions were amplified. First-round RT-PCR with HTBI primers amplified the TCR CDR3 region. TCRdb recomputed calls from the multiplex PCR reads with MiXCR, one row per CDR3 protein. The table shows about 570,000 distinct CDR3 sequences, with 11% to 15% occurring only once. Overall study findings and caveats: A model of 13 V-J pairs discriminated ophthalmopathy from stable hyperthyroidism. Expanded thyroid clonotypes (above 0.001) were mostly also found in blood.

This TCR was recovered from a woman in her forties with Graves' hyperthyroidism. Sequencing was performed on blood.

As DNA, the CDR3 is TGTGCCAGCAGCGCCGGGACAGGGTTAACTGAAGCTTTCTTT. Protein: CASSAGTGLTEAFF. The V and J genes are TRBV9 and TRBJ1-1; TRBD1 agrees at 9 bases. Trimming at V came to 3 bases and at J to 5 bases, leaving 5 bases not matched to a gene. Germline V gene data show CDR1 as SGDLS and CDR2 as YYNGEE. CDR3 length: 14 amino acids.